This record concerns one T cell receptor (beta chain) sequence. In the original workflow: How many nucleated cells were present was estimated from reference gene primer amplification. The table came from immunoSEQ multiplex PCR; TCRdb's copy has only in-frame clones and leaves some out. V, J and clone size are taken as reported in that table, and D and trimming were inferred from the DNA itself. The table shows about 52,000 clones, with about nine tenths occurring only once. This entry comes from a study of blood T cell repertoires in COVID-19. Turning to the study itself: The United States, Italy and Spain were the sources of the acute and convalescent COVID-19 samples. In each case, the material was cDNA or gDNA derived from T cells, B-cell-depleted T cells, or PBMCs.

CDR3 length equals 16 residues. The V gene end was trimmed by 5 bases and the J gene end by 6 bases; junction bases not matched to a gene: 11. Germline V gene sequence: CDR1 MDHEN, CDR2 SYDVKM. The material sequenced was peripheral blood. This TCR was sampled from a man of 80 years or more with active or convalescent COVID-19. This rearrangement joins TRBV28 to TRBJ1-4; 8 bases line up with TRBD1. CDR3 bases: TGTGCCAGCAGTCCAACCTCCGGGACAGGTGATGAAAAACTGTTTTTT. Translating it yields CASSPTSGTGDEKLFF.